What follows is one T cell receptor (beta chain) and its context. Its antigen is unknown. No clone much larger than this one lies a single base away; base qualities are absent. TCRbeta CDR3 regions were sequenced with the immunoSEQ Assay. After extraction, genomic DNA underwent amplification by bias-controlled multiplex PCR, followed by high-throughput sequencing. From the authors' description of their analysis: Collapsing and filtering of sequences were performed to quantify the absolute abundance of each unique TCRbeta CDR3 region. Usable DNA was measured by amplifying reference genes present in all nucleated cells, and TCRbeta template counts were normalized to that usable DNA to estimate T cell fraction. Repertoire TCRs were annotated as SARS-CoV-2-specific by exact matching of V gene, CDR3 amino acid sequence and J gene to a known reactive TCR set. MIRA supplied the reference SARS-CoV-2 TCR set, which was filtered for enrichment in COVID-19-positive ImmuneCODE repertoires so that public or cross-reactive TCRs were removed. Based on the MIRA antigens, annotated TCRs were further analysed at the level of specific ORF or position within ORF. Breadth was defined as the number of annotated unique rearrangements divided by the total number of unique productive rearrangements, and depth was defined as the summed frequency of the annotated unique rearrangements. Two-sided Wilcoxon rank-sum tests were used to compare TCR breadth between groups. TCRdb obtained this table from immuneACCESS and retained in-frame rearrangements with V and J assigned. These tables miss some clones; where compared with another copy, unresolved V genes account for less than half of the shortfall, and the remainder is unexplained. From that table come the V and J calls and clone size; the DNA was used to work out D and trimming. In this sample the table shows over 400,000 clones, around 91% of which occur a single time. More than 3.5% of the sample is in the top ten clones.

Inclusive of the bounding cysteine and phenylalanine, the CDR3 is 13 residues long. Only the CDR3 DNA stays, 39 bases, in frame from base 1. Trimming at the junction amounts to 0 bases on V and 8 bases on J, and the germline ends lie 9 bases apart. CDR1 and CDR2 are drawn from the germline V gene: SGDLS, YYNGEE. What the treatment or condition label conveys for this sample: around 19 received Ad26.COV2.S at low or high dose, single or two shots; about 5 received placebo; per-sample allocation not given. Repertoires of vaccine and placebo recipients were sequenced from samples collected on day 63 after the first injection. Between 29 July and 7 August 2020, Cohort 1b enrolled some 25 adults aged 18-55 years at one site in Boston, USA. Ad26.COV2.S was a replication-incompetent adenovirus type 26 vector that expressed a prefusion-stabilized SARS-CoV-2 spike protein derived from the original Wuhan strain.

The data are from a study of Ad26.COV2.S vaccination and SARS-CoV-2 variants (dated by TCRdb to about 2021). Study-wide context: Vaccine-arm donors came from COV1001, a multicentre, randomized, double-blind, placebo-controlled phase I-IIa trial of Ad26.COV2.S in healthy adults. Throughout the experiments and outcome assessment, investigators stayed blinded to trial group allocation. TCRbeta repertoire sequencing was used to assess the specificity and breadth of SARS-CoV-2-reactive T cell receptors after Ad26.COV2.S vaccination. Trial participants were randomized into five groups of five: low-dose or high-dose Ad26.COV2.S given once or twice, or placebo on both occasions. A total of around 32 samples were included in the TCR-sequenced set, comprising some 20 Ad26.COV2.S vaccine recipients, 5 placebo recipients and 8 SARS-CoV-2 convalescent individuals. Dosing of Ad26.COV2.S was intramuscular, at either 5x10^10 or 1x10^11 viral particles, delivered as one shot or as two shots spaced 56 days apart.

Here is what the overall study found, with its caveats: It was noted by the authors that total T cell responses may have been underestimated by the TCR breadth and depth analyses. Ad26.COV2.S recipients had higher spike-specific TCR breadth than placebo recipients (P = 0.0014). After vaccination, spike-specific CD8+ and CD4+ T cell responses were reported to show substantial breadth. Vaccine and placebo recipients had comparable non-spike TCR breadth, which fits with the vaccine containing only spike. The study lacked the statistical power to compare responses across vaccine doses or regimens.

The source was peripheral blood, collected in a trial of Ad26.COV2.S vaccine versus placebo. The receptor chain draws on TRBV9 and TRBJ1-5, with a weak D call of TRBD1 (5 bases match). This receptor was identified in a person between 18 and 60 years old who received the Ad26.COV2.S COVID-19 vaccine or a placebo. The CDR3 is CASSVEGVEPQHF. The bases are TGTGCCAGCAGCGTAGAAGGGGTTGAGCCCCAGCATTTT.